This T cell receptor (beta chain) was documented in a study of regulatory T cells in long-lasting Graves disease. Whole-study findings and limits: Newly diagnosed Graves' patients exceeded persistent ones in TCR diversity.

The time point here: newly diagnosed GD, antithyroid drugs for less than 3 months. PBMCs provided the RNA from which the TCR library was made. This clonotype was picked up many times. Its cognate antigen is unknown. This CDR3 comprises 15 residues. V gave up 5 bases and J gave up 9 bases; unmatched junction bases: 13. Germline values: CDR1 SGHAT, CDR2 FQNNGV. Researchers made TCR beta libraries by using iRepertoire HTBI primers and running Arm-PCR on CDR3 regions. TCRdb reprocessed the multiplex PCR reads with MiXCR, giving one entry per CDR3 protein. The sample includes about half a million distinct CDR3 sequences, 9.5% to 15% of them seen just once. In addition, the sample was reused for a study of T cells in Graves' hyperthyroidism and ophthalmopathy.

The TCR was taken from a woman aged 25-40 years with Graves disease. The chain combines TRBV11-2 with TRBJ2-1; 7 nucleotides line up with TRBD1. Sequencing was performed on peripheral blood mononuclear cells (PBMCs), taken at new diagnosis, from a patient treated with antithyroid drugs. DNA for the CDR3: TGTGCCAGCAGCCCACGACAGGGTAGGTTAGGTGAGCAGTTCTTC. Amino acids: CASSPRQGRLGEQFF.